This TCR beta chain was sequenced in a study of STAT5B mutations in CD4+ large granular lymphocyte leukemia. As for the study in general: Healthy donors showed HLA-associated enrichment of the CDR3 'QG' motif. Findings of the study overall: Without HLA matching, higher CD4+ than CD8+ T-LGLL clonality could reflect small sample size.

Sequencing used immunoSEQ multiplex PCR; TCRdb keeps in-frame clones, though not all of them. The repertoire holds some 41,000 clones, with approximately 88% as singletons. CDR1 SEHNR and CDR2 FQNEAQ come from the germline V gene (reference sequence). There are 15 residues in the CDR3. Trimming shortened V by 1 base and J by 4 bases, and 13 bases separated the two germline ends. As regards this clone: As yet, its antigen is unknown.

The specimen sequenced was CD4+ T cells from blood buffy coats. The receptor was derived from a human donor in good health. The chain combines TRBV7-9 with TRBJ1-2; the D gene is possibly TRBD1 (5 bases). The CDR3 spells CASSLGGSRSYGYTF. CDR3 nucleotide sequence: TGTGCCAGCAGCTTAGGGGGGTCCAGAAGCTATGGCTACACCTTC.